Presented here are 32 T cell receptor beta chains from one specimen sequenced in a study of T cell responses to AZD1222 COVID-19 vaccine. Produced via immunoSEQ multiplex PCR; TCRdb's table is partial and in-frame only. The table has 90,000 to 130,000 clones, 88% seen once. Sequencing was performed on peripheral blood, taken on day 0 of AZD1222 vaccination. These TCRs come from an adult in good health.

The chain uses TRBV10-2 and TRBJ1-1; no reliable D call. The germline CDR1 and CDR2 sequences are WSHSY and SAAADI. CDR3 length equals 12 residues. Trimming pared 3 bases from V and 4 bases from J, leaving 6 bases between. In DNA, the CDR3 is TGCGCCAGCAGTGACCAGTTCACTGAAGCTTTCTTT. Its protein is CASSDQFTEAFF.

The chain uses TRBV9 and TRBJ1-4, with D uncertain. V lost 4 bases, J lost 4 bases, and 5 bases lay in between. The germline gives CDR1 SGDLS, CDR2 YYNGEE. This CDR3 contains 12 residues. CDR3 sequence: CASSRVNEKLFF. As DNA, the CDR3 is TGTGCCAGCAGCCGCGTTAATGAAAAACTGTTTTTT. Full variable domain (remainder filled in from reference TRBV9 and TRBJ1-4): DSGVTQTPKHLITATGQRVTLRCSPRSGDLSVYWYQQSLDQGLQFLIQYYNGEERAKGNILERFSAQQFPDLHSELNLSSLELGDSALYFCASSRVNEKLFFGSGTQLSVL.

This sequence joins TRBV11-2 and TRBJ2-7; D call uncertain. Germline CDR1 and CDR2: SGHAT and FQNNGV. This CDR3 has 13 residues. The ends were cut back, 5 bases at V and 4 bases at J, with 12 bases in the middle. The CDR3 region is CASSPPRKYEQYF. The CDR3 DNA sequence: TGTGCCAGCAGCCCCCCACGAAAGTACGAGCAGTACTTC.

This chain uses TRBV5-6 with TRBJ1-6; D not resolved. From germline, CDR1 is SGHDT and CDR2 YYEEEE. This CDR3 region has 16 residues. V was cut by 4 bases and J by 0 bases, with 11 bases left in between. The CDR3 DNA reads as TGTGCCAGCAGCGTCTACAGAAACTCCTATAATTCACCCCTCCACTTT. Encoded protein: CASSVYRNSYNSPLHF.

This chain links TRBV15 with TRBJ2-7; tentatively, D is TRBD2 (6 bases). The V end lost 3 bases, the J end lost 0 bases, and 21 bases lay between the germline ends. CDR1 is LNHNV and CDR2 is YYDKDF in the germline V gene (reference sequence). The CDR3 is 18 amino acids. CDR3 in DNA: TGTGCCACCAGCAGTGAAGCCCTTGTGGGAGGAGGCTCCTACGAGCAGTACTTC. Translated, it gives CATSSEALVGGGSYEQYF.

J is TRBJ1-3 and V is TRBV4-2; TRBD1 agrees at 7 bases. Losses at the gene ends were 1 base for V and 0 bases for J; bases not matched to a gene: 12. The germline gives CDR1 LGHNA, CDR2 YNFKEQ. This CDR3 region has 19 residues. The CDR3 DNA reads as TGTGCCAGCAGCCAAGGCATGGCCGGGACAGAGCTCTCTGGAAACACCATATATTTT. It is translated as CASSQGMAGTELSGNTIYF.

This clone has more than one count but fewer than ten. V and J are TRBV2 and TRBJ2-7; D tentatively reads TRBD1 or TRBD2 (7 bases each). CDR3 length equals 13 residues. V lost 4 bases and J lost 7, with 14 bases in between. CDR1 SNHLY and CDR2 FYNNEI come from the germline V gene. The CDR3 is CASSGEGAEEQYF. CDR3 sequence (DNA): TGTGCCAGCAGTGGGGAGGGGGCGGAGGAGCAGTACTTC.

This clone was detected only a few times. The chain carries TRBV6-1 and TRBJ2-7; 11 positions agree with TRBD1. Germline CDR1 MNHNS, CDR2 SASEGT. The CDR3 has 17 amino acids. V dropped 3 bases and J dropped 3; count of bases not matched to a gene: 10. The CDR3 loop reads CASSDPRDRGRNYEQYF. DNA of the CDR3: TGTGCCAGCAGTGACCCTAGGGACAGGGGGAGAAACTACGAGCAGTACTTC.

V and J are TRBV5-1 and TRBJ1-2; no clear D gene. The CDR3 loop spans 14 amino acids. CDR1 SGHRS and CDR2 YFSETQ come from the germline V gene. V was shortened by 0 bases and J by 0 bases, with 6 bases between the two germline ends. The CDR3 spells CASSLGLSNYGYTF. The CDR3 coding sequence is TGCGCCAGCAGCTTGGGACTCTCTAACTATGGCTACACCTTC.

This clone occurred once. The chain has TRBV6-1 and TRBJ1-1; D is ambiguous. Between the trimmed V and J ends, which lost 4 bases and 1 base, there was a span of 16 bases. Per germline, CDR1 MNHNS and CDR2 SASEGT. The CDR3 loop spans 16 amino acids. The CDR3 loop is CASSAKRRYGNTEAFF. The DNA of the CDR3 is TGTGCCAGCAGTGCTAAACGTAGGTATGGGAACACTGAAGCTTTCTTT.

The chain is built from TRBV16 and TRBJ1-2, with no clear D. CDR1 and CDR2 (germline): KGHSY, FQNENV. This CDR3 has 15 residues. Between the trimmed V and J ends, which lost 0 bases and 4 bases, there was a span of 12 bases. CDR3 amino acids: CASSQSAVISYGYTF. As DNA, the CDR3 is TGTGCCAGCAGCCAATCGGCCGTGATTAGCTATGGCTACACCTTC. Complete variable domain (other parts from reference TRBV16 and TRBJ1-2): GEEVAQTPKHLVRGEGQKAKLYCAPIKGHSYVFWYQQVLKNEFKFLISFQNENVFDETGMPKERFSAKCLPNSPCSLEIQATKLEDSAVYFCASSQSAVISYGYTFGSGTRLTVV.

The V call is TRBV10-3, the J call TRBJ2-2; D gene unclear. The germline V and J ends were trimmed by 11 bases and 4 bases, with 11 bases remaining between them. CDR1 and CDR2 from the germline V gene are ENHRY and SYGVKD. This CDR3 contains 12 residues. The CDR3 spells CAVKDITGELFF. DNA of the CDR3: TGTGCCGTGAAAGACATCACCGGGGAGCTGTTTTTT.

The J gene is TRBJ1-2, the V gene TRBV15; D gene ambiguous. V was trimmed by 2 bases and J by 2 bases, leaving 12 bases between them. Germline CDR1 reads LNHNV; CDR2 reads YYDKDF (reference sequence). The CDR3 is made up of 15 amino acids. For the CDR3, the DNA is TGTGCCACCAGCAGATTGTCAGCCCAGAACTATGGCTACACCTTC. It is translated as CATSRLSAQNYGYTF. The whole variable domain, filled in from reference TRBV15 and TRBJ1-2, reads DAMVIQNPRYQVTQFGKPVTLSCSQTLNHNVMYWYQQKSSQAPKLLFHYYDKDFNNEADTPDNFQSRRPNTSFCFLDIRSPGLGDTAMYLCATSRLSAQNYGYTFGSGTRLTVV.

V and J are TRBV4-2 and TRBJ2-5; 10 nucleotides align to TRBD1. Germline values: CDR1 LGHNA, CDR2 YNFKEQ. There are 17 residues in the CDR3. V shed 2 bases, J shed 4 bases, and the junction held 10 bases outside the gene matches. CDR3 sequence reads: CASSQPGQGIVGETQYF. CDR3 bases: TGTGCCAGCAGCCAACCGGGACAGGGGATTGTTGGAGAGACCCAGTACTTC.

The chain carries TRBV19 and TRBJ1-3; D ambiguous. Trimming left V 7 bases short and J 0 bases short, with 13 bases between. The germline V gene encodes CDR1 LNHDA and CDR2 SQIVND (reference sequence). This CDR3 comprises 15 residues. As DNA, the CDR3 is TGTGCCAGTACCTCCGTCCCGAGCTCTGGAAACACCATATATTTT. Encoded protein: CASTSVPSSGNTIYF.

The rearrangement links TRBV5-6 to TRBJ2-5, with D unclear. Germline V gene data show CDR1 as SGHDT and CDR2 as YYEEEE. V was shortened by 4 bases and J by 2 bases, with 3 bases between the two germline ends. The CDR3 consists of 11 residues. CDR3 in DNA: TGTGCCAGCAGCCTTCAAGAGACCCAGTACTTC. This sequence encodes CASSLQETQYF.

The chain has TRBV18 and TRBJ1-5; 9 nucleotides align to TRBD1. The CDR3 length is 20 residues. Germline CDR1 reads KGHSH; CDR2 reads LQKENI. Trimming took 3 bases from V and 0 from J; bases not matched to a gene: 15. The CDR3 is CASSPPPGTGNTYSNQPQHF. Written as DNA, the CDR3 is TGTGCCAGCTCACCCCCTCCCGGGACAGGGAACACCTATAGCAATCAGCCCCAGCATTTT.

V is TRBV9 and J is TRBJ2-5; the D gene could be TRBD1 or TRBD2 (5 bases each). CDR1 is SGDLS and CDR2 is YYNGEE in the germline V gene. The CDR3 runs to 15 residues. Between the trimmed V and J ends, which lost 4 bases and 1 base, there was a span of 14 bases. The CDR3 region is CASSLSGGPQETQYF. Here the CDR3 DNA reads TGTGCCAGCAGCCTCAGTGGGGGTCCCCAAGAGACCCAGTACTTC.

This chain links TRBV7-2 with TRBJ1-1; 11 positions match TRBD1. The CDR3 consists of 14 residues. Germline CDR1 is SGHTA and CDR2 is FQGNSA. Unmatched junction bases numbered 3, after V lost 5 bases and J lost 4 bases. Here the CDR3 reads CASSKDRGLTEAFF. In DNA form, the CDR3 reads TGTGCCAGCAGCAAGGACAGGGGGCTCACTGAAGCTTTCTTT.

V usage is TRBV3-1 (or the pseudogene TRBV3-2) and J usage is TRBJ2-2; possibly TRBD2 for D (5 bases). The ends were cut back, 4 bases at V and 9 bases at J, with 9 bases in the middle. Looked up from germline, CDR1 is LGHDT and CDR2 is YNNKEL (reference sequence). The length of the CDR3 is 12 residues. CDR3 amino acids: CASSREGWELFF. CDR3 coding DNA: TGTGCCAGCAGCCGAGAGGGCTGGGAGCTGTTTTTT.

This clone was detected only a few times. The CDR3 nucleotides are TGCGCCAGCATGGGCATCTCCGGGGAGCTGTTTTTT. Translation gives CASMGISGELFF. The J gene is TRBJ2-2, the V gene TRBV10-1; D gene uncertain. This CDR3 has 12 residues. CDR1 is WNHNN, CDR2 SYGVQD, per germline (reference sequence). The ends were cut back, 7 bases at V and 6 bases at J, with 9 bases in the middle.

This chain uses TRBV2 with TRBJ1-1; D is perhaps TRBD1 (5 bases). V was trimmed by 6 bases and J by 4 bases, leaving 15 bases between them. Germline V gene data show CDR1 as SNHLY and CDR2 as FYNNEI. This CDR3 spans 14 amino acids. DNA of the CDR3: TGTGCCAGCAGGGGGGGGATGTTTATCACTGAAGCTTTCTTT. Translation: CASRGGMFITEAFF.

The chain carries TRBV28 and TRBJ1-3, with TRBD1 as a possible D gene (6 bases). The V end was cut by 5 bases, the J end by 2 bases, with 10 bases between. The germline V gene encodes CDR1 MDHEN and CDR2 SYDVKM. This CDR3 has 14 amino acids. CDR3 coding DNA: TGTGCCAGCAGTCCCAGGACAGCTGGAAACACCATATATTTT. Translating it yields CASSPRTAGNTIYF.

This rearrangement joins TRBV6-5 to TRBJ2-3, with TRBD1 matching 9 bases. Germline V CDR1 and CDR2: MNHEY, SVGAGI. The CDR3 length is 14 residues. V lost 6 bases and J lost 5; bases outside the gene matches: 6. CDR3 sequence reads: CASRLQGAIDTQYF. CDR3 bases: TGTGCCAGCAGATTACAGGGGGCGATAGATACGCAGTATTTT.

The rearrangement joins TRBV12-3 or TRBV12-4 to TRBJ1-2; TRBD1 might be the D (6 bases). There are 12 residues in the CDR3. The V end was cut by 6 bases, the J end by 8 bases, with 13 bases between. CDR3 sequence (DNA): TGTGCCAGCAGGAGGGGGGCGCACGGCTACACCTTC. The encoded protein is CASRRGAHGYTF.

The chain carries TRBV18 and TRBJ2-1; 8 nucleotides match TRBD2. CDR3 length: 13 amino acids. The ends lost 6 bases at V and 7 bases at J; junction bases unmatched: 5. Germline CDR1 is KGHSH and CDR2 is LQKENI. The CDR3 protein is CASSRGGWNEQFF. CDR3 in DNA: TGTGCCAGCTCCCGGGGGGGTTGGAATGAGCAGTTCTTC.

Written as DNA, the CDR3 is TGTGCCAGCAGTGAGAAAGGACGGAGCTCCTATAATTCACCCCTCCACTTT. As protein: CASSEKGRSSYNSPLHF. This chain uses TRBV6-1 with TRBJ1-6; D is unresolved. Germline CDR1 is MNHNS and CDR2 is SASEGT. CDR3 length equals 17 residues. Between the trimmed V and J ends, which lost 3 bases and 0 bases, there was a span of 12 bases.

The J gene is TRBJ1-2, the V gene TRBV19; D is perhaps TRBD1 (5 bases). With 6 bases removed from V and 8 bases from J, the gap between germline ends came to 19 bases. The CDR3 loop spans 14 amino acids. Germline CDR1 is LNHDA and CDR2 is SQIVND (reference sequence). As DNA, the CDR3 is TGTGCCAGTAGCCCCCGGGGGGAATTGAACGGCTACACCTTC. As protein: CASSPRGELNGYTF.

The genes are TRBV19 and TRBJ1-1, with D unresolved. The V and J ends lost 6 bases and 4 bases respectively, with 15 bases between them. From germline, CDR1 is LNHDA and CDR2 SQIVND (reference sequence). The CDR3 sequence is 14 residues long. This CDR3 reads CASRSVGLGTEAFF. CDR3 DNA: TGTGCCAGTAGGTCAGTGGGCTTGGGCACTGAAGCTTTCTTT.

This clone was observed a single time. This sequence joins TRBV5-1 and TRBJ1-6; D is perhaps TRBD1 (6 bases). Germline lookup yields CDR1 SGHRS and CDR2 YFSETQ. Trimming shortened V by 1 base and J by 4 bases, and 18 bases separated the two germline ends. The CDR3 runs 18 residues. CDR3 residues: CASSLMDSRSSYNSPLHF. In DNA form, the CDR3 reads TGCGCCAGCAGCTTGATGGACAGCCGCTCCTCTTATAATTCACCCCTCCACTTT.

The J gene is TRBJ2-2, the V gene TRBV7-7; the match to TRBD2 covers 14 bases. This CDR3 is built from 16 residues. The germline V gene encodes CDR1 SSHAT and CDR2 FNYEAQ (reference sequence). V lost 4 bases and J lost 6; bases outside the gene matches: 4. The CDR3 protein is CASSSGLAGGSGELFF. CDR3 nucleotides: TGTGCCAGCAGCTCAGGACTAGCGGGGGGATCCGGGGAGCTGTTTTTT.

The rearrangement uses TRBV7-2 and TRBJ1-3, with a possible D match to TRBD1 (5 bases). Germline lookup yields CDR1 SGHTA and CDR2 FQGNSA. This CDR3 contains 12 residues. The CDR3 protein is CVTGGAGNTIYF. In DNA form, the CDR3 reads TGTGTTACGGGAGGGGCTGGAAACACCATATATTTT.